This T cell receptor (beta chain) emerged from a study of PD-1 blockade in classical Hodgkin lymphoma. Overall study context: Nivolumab was given intravenously to patients at 3 mg/kg every 2 weeks. Findings and limits, study-wide: CD4+ but not CD8+ TCR diversity rose significantly by C4D1. Relative to healthy donors, newly diagnosed patients reportedly had lower baseline TCR diversity, which was reported as lower still in relapsed/refractory patients. Patients with a complete response exhibited baseline diversity comparable to newly diagnosed patients.

This clone was observed a few times. Antigen specificity is unknown. V was shortened by 4 bases and J by 5 bases, with 11 bases between the two germline ends. Germline lookup yields CDR1 KGHSH and CDR2 LQKENI. This CDR3 spans 14 amino acids. Time point defined: cycle 4 day 1 (C4D1), after about 6 weeks of nivolumab. Each and every patient relapsed after autologous stem cell transplantation, and patients got differing brentuximab vedotin exposure. Assay used: immunoSEQ multiplex PCR; TCRdb lists only in-frame clones, some missing. The sample has under 45,000 clones, around three fifths seen once. Sequenced material: peripheral blood mononuclear cells (PBMCs), taken before the fourth cycle of nivolumab. The TCR comes from a human donor with classical Hodgkin lymphoma. This chain uses TRBV18 with TRBJ2-2; a weak D match, TRBD1 (5 bases). The CDR3 reads CASSRQTETGELFF. DNA for the CDR3: TGTGCCAGCTCACGACAGACAGAGACCGGGGAGCTGTTTTTT. Full variable domain (remainder filled in from reference TRBV18 and TRBJ2-2): NAGVMQNPRHLVRRRGQEARLRCSPMKGHSHVYWYRQLPEEGLKFMVYLQKENIIDESGMPKERFSAEFPKEGPSILRIQQVVRGDSAAYFCASSRQTETGELFFGEGSRLTVL.